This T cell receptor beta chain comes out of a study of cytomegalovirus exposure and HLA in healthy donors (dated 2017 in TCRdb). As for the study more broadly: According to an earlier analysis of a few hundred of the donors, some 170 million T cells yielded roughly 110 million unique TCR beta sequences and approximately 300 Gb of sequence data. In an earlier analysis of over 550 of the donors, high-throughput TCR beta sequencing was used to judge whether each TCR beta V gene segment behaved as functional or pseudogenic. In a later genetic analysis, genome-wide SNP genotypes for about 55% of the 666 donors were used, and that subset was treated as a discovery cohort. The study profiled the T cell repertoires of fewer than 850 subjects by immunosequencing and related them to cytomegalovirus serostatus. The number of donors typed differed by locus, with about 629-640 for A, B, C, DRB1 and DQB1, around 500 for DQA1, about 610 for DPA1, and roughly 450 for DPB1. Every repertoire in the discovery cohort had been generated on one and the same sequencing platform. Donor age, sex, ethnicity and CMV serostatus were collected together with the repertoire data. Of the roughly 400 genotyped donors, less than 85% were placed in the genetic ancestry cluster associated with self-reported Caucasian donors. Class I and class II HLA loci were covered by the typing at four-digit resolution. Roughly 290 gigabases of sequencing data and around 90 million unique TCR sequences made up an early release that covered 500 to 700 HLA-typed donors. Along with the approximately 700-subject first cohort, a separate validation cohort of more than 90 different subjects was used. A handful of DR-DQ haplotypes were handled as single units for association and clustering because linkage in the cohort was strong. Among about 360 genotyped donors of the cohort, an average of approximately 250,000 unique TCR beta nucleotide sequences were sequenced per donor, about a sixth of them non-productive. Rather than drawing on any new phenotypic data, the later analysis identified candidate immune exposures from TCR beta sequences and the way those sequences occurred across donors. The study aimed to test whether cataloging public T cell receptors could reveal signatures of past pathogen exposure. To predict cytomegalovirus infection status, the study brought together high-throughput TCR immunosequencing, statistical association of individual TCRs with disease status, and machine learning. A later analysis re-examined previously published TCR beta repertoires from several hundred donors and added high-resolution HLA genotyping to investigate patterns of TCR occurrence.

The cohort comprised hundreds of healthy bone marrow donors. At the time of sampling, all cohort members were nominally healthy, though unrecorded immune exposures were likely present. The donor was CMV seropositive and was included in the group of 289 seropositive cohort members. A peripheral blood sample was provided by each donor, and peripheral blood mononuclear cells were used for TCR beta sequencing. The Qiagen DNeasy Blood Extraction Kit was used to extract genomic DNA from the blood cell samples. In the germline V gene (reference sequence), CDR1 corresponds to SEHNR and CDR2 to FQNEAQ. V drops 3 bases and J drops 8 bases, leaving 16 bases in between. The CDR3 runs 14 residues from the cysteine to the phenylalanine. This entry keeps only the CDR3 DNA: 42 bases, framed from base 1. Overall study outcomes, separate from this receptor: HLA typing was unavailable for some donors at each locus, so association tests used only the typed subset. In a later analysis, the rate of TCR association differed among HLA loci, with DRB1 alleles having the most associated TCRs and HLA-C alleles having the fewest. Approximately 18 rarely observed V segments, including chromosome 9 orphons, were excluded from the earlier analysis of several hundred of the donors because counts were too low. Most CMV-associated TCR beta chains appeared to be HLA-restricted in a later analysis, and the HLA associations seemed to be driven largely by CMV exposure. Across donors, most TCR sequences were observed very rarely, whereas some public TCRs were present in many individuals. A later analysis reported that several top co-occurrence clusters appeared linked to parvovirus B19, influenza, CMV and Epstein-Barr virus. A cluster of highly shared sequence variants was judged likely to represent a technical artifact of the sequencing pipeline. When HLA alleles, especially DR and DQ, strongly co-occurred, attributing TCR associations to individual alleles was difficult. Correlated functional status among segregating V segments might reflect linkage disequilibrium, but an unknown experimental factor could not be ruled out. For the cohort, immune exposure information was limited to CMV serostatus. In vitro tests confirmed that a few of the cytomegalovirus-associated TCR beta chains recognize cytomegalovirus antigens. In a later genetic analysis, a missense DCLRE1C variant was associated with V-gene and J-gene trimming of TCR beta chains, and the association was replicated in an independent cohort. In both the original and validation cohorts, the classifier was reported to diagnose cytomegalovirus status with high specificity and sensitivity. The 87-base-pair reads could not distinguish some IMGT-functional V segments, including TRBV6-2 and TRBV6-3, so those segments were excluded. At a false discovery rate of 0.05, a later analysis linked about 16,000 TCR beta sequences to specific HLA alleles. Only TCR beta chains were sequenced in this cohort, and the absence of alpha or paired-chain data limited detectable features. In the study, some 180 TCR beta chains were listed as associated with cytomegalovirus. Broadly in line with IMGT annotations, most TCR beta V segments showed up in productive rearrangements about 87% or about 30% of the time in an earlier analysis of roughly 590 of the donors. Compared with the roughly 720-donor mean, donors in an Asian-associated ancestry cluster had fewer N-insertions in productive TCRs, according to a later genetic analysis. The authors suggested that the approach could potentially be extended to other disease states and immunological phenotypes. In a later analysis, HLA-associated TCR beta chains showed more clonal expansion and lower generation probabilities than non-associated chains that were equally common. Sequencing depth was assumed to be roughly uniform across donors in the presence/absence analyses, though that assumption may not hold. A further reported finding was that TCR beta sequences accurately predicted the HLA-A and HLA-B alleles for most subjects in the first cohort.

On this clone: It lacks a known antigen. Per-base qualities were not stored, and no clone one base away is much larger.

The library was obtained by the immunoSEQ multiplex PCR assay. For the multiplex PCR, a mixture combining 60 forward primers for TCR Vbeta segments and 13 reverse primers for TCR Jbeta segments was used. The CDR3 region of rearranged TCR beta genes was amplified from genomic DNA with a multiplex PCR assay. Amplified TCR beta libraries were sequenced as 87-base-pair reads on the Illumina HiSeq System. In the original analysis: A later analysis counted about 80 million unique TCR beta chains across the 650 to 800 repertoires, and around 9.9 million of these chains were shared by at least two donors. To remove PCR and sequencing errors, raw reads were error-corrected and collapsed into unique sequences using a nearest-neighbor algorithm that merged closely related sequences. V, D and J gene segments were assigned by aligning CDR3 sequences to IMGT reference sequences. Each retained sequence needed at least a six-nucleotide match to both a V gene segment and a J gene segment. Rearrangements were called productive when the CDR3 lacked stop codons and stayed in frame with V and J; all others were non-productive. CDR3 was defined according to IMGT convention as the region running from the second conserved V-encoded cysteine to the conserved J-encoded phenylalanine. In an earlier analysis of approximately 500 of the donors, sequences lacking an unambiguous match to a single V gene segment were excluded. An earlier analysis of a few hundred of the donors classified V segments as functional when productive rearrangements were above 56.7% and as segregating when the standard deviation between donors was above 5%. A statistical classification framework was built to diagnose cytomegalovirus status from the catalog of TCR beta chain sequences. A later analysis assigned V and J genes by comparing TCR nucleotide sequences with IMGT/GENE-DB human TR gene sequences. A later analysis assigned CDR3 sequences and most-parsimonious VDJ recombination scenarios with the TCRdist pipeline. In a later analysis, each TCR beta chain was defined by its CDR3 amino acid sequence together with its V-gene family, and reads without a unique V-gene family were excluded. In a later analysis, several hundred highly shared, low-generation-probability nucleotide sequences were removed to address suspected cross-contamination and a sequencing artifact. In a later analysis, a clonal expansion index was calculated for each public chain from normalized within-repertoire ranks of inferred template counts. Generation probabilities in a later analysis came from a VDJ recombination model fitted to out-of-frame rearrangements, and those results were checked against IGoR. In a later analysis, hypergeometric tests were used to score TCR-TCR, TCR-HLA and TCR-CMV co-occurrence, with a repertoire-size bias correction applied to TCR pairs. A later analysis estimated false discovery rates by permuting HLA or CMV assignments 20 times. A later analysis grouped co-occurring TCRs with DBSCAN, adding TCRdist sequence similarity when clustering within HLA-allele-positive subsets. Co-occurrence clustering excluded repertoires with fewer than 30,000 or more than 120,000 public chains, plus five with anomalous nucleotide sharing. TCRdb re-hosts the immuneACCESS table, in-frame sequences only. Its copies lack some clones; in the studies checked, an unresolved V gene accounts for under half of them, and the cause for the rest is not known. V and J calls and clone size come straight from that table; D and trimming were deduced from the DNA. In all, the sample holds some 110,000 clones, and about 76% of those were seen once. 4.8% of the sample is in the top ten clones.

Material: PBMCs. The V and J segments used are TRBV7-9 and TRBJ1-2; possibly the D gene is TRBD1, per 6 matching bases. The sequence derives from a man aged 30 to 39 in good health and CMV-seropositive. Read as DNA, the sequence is TGTGCCAGCAGCTTGGCTGACAGGACTTCGGGCTACACCTTC. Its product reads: CASSLADRTSGYTF.